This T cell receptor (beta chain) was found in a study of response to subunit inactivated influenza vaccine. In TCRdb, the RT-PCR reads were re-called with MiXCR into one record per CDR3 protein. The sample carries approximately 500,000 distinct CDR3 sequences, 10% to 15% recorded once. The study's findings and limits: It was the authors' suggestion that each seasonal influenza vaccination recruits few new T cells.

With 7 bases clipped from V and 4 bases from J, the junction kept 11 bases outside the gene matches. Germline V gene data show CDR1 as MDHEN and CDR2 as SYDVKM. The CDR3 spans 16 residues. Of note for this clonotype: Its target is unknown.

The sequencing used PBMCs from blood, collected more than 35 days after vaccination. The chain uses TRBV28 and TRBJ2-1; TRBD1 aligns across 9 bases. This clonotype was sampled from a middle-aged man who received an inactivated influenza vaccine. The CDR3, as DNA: TGTGCCAGCACCCCACCGGGACAGGGCTTTTACAATGAGCAGTTCTTC. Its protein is CASTPPGQGFYNEQFF.